The 12 T cell receptor beta chains given below trace back to one sample, sequenced in a study of CD8+CD57+ T cells in acquired aplastic anemia. Genomic DNA provided the template from which TCR beta VDJ and CDR3 profiles were obtained. Using its own MiXCR run on the reads, TCRdb lists one record per CDR3 protein. The data contain approximately 380,000 distinct CDR3 sequences, 60% to 80% of them singletons. The sequenced material came from sorted CD4+, CD8+, or CD8+CD57+ T cells (not recorded which) from PBMCs. The receptors shown here come from a human donor in good health, serving as a control.

This clonotype occurred many times. The CDR3, as DNA: TGCAGCGCCCGGGGGGAAGATACGCAGTATTTT. This gives the protein CSARGEDTQYF. V is TRBV29-1 and J is TRBJ2-3; TRBD2 matches at 7 bases. With V trimmed by 7 bases and J by 5 bases, 3 bases remained unmatched. The CDR3 runs to 11 residues. Per germline, CDR1 SQVTM and CDR2 ANQGSEA.

On this clonotype: One end of the junction varies from germline; a read error may be responsible. This chain uses TRBV7-2 with TRBJ1-5; 8 bases match TRBD1. The germline V gene encodes CDR1 SGHTA and CDR2 FQGNSA. The CDR3 loop spans 16 amino acids. The CDR3 sequence: CASSLTGDVGKQPQHF. DNA of the CDR3: TGTGCCAGCAGCTTGACAGGGGACGTGGGCAAGCAGCCCCAGCATTTT.

This clonotype was seen repeatedly, ten times or more. The V call is TRBV30, the J call TRBJ1-2; 7 bases agree with TRBD1. V lost 1 base, J lost 4 bases, and 9 bases stayed unmatched. The CDR3 extends over 15 amino acids. Germline-derived CDR1 and CDR2 are GTSNPN and SVGIG (reference sequence). For the CDR3, the DNA is TGTGCCTGGAGTGGAGGGACAGCCGCCTCCTATGGCTACACCTTC. Translating gives CAWSGGTAASYGYTF.

The chain couples TRBV2 to TRBJ1-2, with D uncertain. Germline V gives CDR1 SNHLY, CDR2 FYNNEI. Trimming cost V 1 base and J 0 bases, with 12 bases left between them. The CDR3 contains 16 residues. CDR3 sequence reads: CASSEGRRQSNYGYTF. The DNA of the CDR3 is TGTGCCAGCAGTGAAGGACGAAGGCAGTCTAACTATGGCTACACCTTC.

This sequence joins TRBV7-9 and TRBJ2-2, with D possibly being TRBD2 (5 bases). This CDR3 has 16 amino acids. V was trimmed by 0 bases and J by 10 bases, leaving 18 bases between them. In germline, CDR1 is SEHNR, CDR2 FQNEAQ (reference sequence). The CDR3 here is CASSLASAATYEELFF. The CDR3 DNA is TGTGCCAGCAGCTTAGCGTCAGCGGCGACCTACGAGGAGCTGTTTTTT.

There are many counts of this clonotype. The V gene is TRBV12-3 or TRBV12-4, the J gene TRBJ1-1; maybe TRBD1 (5 bases). This CDR3 is built from 15 residues. V lost 6 bases and J lost 5, with 19 bases in between. CDR3 DNA: TGTGCCAGCAGCTCCCCTGGCGGGGGATGGACTGAAGCTTTCTTT. It encodes CASSSPGGGWTEAFF.

CDR3 coding DNA: TGTGCCAGCAGTGTTTCGCTAACTGAAGCTTTCTTT. Its translation: CASSVSLTEAFF. V is TRBV2 and J is TRBJ1-1, with D unresolved. CDR1 and CDR2 (germline): SNHLY, FYNNEI. The CDR3 consists of 12 residues. Trimming stripped 4 bases from V and 5 bases from J, with 8 bases between.

V is TRBV15 and J is TRBJ2-5; D tentatively fits TRBD1 or TRBD2 (5 bases each). The CDR3 is 14 amino acids. V was clipped by 5 bases and J by 14 bases, with 24 bases between them. In germline, CDR1 is LNHNV, CDR2 YYDKDF (reference sequence). This chain's CDR3 is CATSPRQPGGTPYF. CDR3 sequence (DNA): TGTGCCACCAGCCCGCGACAGCCCGGTGGGACCCCCTACTTC.

V gene TRBV20-1 combines with J gene TRBJ1-6; 8 nucleotides match TRBD1. Germline V gene sequence: CDR1 DFQATT, CDR2 SNEGSKA (reference sequence). V was pared by 3 bases and J by 6 bases, with 7 bases of the junction left unmatched. This CDR3 is built from 15 residues. The CDR3, as DNA: TGCAGTGCTAGCCAGGGGGCGAACGGTAATTCACCCCTCCACTTT. This gives the protein CSASQGANGNSPLHF.

The chain combines TRBV20-1 with TRBJ1-2; no firm D call. Trimming stripped 0 bases from V and 3 bases from J, with 14 bases between. CDR3 length: 15 residues. CDR1 and CDR2 (germline): DFQATT, SNEGSKA (reference sequence). The CDR3 region has the DNA TGCAGTGCTAGAGACCTTGGGAGATATGACTATGGCTACACCTTC. Translation: CSARDLGRYDYGYTF.

This sequence joins TRBV30 and TRBJ2-7, with D perhaps TRBD1 or TRBD2 (5 bases each). V shed 4 bases and J shed 3 bases, with 16 bases lying between them. Per germline, CDR1 GTSNPN and CDR2 SVGIG (reference sequence). The CDR3 sequence is 14 residues long. The CDR3 loop reads CAWTGTGANYEQYF. CDR3 nucleotides: TGTGCCTGGACCGGGACCGGGGCCAACTACGAGCAGTACTTC.

This clonotype was seen repeatedly, ten times or more. The CDR3 loop is CSASLGTGHTGELFF. The CDR3 DNA sequence: TGCAGTGCTAGCTTGGGGACAGGGCACACCGGGGAGCTGTTTTTT. The chain is built from TRBV20-1 and TRBJ2-2, with 9 positions matching TRBD1. The CDR3 totals 15 residues. The J segment lost 3 bases and the V segment lost 3 bases, leaving 5 bases of the junction unmatched. In germline, CDR1 is DFQATT, CDR2 SNEGSKA (reference sequence).